The clone carrying this T cell receptor (beta chain) was observed at least ten times. As yet, its antigen is unknown. The data stem from a study of response to subunit inactivated influenza vaccine. Study results and limitations: Each seasonal flu vaccination may recruit only limited new T cells, authors suggested.

TCRdb itself ran the RT-PCR reads through MiXCR, one entry per CDR3 protein. In the table there are fewer than 550,000 distinct CDR3 sequences, around 25% of which are singletons. This CDR3 spans 17 amino acids. The V call is TRBV21-1, the J call TRBJ2-5. TRBV21-1 has pseudogene status. This clonotype originated in a man aged 50-59 years who received an inactivated influenza vaccine. Here the sequenced sample was CD4+ T cells sorted from PBMCs, taken approximately 5 days after vaccination. The DNA of the CDR3 is TGTGCCAGCAGCAAAGAATTCCAGGAGATGTACCAAGAGACCCAGTACTTC. Its protein is CASSKEFQEMYQETQYF.